A selection of T cell receptor beta chains follows, all from one sample in a study of blood T cells in healthy people across ages. TCRdb itself ran the 5' RACE reads through MiXCR, one entry per CDR3 protein. The table records fewer than 1.5 million distinct CDR3 sequences, about 43% of them present only once. The sequencing input was blood. The origin of the receptors is a woman younger than 30 in good health. The CDR3 runs from the conserved cysteine through the conserved F or W. The D gene is left open where the match is weak. Where a row states a size, it is once, few, many or the class of an expanded clone; other rows omit it.

D gene,V gene,clone size,J gene,CDR3 protein,CDR3 DNA
-,TRBV6-5,-,TRBJ1-2,CAGGSPGGGYTF,TGTGCCGGAGGTTCACCCGGCGGTGGCTACACCTTC
-,TRBV25-1,once,TRBJ1-2,CASSEHTRDYGYTF,TGTGCCAGCAGTGAACACACCAGGGACTATGGCTACACCTTC
-,TRBV7-9,-,TRBJ2-5,CASSLEAGAYNEQYF,TGTGCCAGCAGCTTAGAGGCAGGGGCATACAATGAGCAGTACTTC
TRBD1,TRBV2,once,TRBJ2-7,CASRQGTPLKSYEQYF,TGTGCCAGCAGACAGGGGACCCCTCTCAAGTCCTACGAGCAGTACTTC
-,TRBV5-6,few,TRBJ1-2,CASRFGQGHLSYGYTF,TGTGCCAGCAGATTCGGGCAGGGGCACCTGTCTTATGGCTACACCTTC
-,TRBV3-1,few,TRBJ2-3,CASSQGLGAIADTQYF,TGTGCCAGCAGCCAAGGTCTGGGGGCCATCGCAGATACGCAGTATTTT
TRBD1,TRBV5-1,-,TRBJ2-7,CASSLAFGTGGVEQYF,TGCGCCAGCAGCTTGGCCTTCGGGACAGGGGGTGTCGAGCAGTACTTC
-,TRBV5-1,-,TRBJ2-3,CASSLAPPSTDTQYF,TGCGCCAGCAGCTTGGCCCCTCCAAGCACAGATACGCAGTATTTT
-,TRBV2,-,TRBJ2-5,CACSEVLWTDEETQYF,TGTGCCTGCAGTGAAGTACTCTGGACCGATGAAGAGACCCAGTACTTC
-,TRBV28,-,TRBJ2-7,CASSPGTLLIYYEQYF,TGTGCCAGCAGTCCTGGGACATTACTAATCTACTACGAGCAGTACTTC
TRBD1,TRBV6-2/TRBV6-3,few,TRBJ2-7,CASSNGLAQGALGYEQYF,TGTGCCAGCAGCAACGGACTCGCACAGGGGGCCCTGGGGTACGAGCAGTACTTC
TRBD1,TRBV27,-,TRBJ1-2,CASSLGQGSPHYYGYTF,TGTGCCAGCAGCCTCGGACAGGGTAGTCCCCACTACTATGGCTACACCTTC
-,TRBV5-1,many,TRBJ2-7,CASNPSYEQYF,TGCGCCAGCAACCCCAGTTACGAGCAGTACTTC
-,TRBV5-1,many,TRBJ2-1,CASSLLGYNEQFF,TGCGCCAGCAGCTTGTTGGGCTACAATGAGCAGTTCTTC
TRBD2,TRBV5-1,many,TRBJ2-1,CASSLVLAGGYNEQFF,TGTGCCAGCAGCTTAGTCTTAGCGGGGGGGTACAATGAGCAGTTCTTC
-,TRBV6-5,few,TRBJ2-3,CASWGGAATQYF,TGTGCCAGCTGGGGGGGGGCCGCTACGCAGTATTTT